The T cell receptor (beta chain) described here comes from a study of vaccination and CD4 T cells after COVID-19. Overall study findings and caveats: Although the median of SARS-CoV-2-reactive clonotypes rose from around 21 to 38, the change was not significant.

With the Oncomine TCR Beta short-read assay, DNA from cultured CD4+ T cells was sequenced. A single record per CDR3 protein comes from TCRdb applying MiXCR to the PCR reads. The data show about 8,900 distinct CDR3 sequences, with roughly three fifths seen just once and roughly 33% held by the top ten. Regarding this clonotype: Its antigen remains unknown.

Treatment: approximately 9-day PBMC culture with coronavirus spike peptide pools or control peptides (ViraFEST assay). Researchers reported culturing about 2.1 million PBMCs per well with 10 IU/ml IL-2 and approximately 10 ug/ml peptide pools. V trimming: 10 bases; J trimming: 4 bases; junction bases outside the gene matches: 15. The length of the CDR3 is 15 residues. The V gene's germline CDR1 is LNHDA and CDR2 SQIVND (reference sequence). This rearrangement joins TRBV19 to TRBJ2-5; TRBD2 agrees at 7 bases. The TCR comes from a human donor who had recovered from COVID-19. The material sequenced was CD4+ T cells from blood, cultured in vitro. The CDR3 DNA is TGTGCCACCCGGGACTACCAAAGGGGAAGAGAGACCCAGTACTTC. It codes for CATRDYQRGRETQYF.